These T cell receptor beta chains were read from a single sample in a study of T cell changes during pregnancy in multiple sclerosis. Data came from immunoSEQ multiplex PCR; TCRdb stores just in-frame clones and leaves some out. The sample carries 30,000 or so clones, 89% recorded once. The starting material was CD8+ T cells from peripheral blood mononuclear cells, obtained in the second trimester of pregnancy. The source of these receptors is a female donor with multiple sclerosis, enrolled in a pregnancy study. CDR3s include the opening cysteine and the closing phenylalanine or tryptophan. The D gene is left open where the match is weak. Rows give clone size only sometimes, using once, few, many, or a class for an expanded clone.

V gene	CDR3 length	J gene	D gene	clone size	CDR3 DNA	CDR3 protein
TRBV5-1	14	TRBJ1-1	NA	NA	TGCGCCAGCAGCTTGTACAGGGCGAACACTGAAGCTTTCTTT	CASSLYRANTEAFF
TRBV25-1	15	TRBJ2-1	TRBD2	NA	TGTGCCAGCTCCGGGACTAGCGGGGGGGCCAGTGAGCAGTTCTTC	CASSGTSGGASEQFF
TRBV4-2	15	TRBJ2-7	TRBD2	NA	TGTGCCAGCAGCCAAGGGACTAGCGGTCCCTACGAGCAGTACTTC	CASSQGTSGPYEQYF
TRBV9	17	TRBJ1-2	NA	NA	TGTGCCAGCAGCGCAGGAGAAGGGACACGAACTAACTATGGCTACACCTTC	CASSAGEGTRTNYGYTF
TRBV5-1	17	TRBJ2-6	TRBD1	NA	TGCGCCAGCAGTAGAGAGACAGGGGGCTCTGGGGCCAACGTCCTGACTTTC	CASSRETGGSGANVLTF
TRBV5-1	15	TRBJ1-1	NA	NA	TGCGCCAGCAGCTTGGCCAGCCCGGGGGTACCTGAAGCTTTCTTT	CASSLASPGVPEAFF
TRBV9	14	TRBJ2-7	NA	NA	TGTGCCAGCAGCCCGGGAGCCGTGAACTACGAGCAGTACTTC	CASSPGAVNYEQYF
TRBV4-1	15	TRBJ2-1	TRBD2	NA	TGCGCCAGCAGCTCCAGCGGGGGGGCCTACAATGAGCAGTTCTTC	CASSSSGGAYNEQFF
TRBV30	9	TRBJ2-2	NA	NA	TGTGCCTGGAGTCGAGGAGCTGTTTTT	CAWSRGAVF
TRBV19	14	TRBJ1-5	TRBD1	NA	TGTGCCAGTAGTATTGGACAGGCTGGGCAGCCCCAGCATTTT	CASSIGQAGQPQHF
TRBV5-1	13	TRBJ2-7	NA	NA	TGCGCCAGCAGCCCTACAGAGTCCTACGAGCAGTACTTC	CASSPTESYEQYF
TRBV19	13	TRBJ2-7	NA	NA	TGTGCCAGTAGTTCGGGCGGGAAGAACGAGCAGTACTTC	CASSSGGKNEQYF
TRBV12-5	13	TRBJ2-1	NA	NA	TGTGCTAGTGTTCCCCGAGGTTCGAATGAGCAGTTCTTC	CASVPRGSNEQFF
TRBV6-4	16	TRBJ2-3	NA	NA	TGTGCCAGCAGTGACTCGAGTCAGGCTACCACAGATACGCAGTATTTT	CASSDSSQATTDTQYF
TRBV27	15	TRBJ1-2	NA	NA	TGTGCCAGCAGTTTCAGGGGCTACTTTGGCTATGGCTACACCTTC	CASSFRGYFGYGYTF
TRBV27	13	TRBJ2-1	TRBD1	NA	TGTGCCAGCAGTTTAACAGGGGGCAATGAGCAGTTCTTC	CASSLTGGNEQFF
TRBV9	12	TRBJ2-6	NA	NA	TGTGCCAGCAGCGCTGAGACCAACGTCCTGACTTTC	CASSAETNVLTF
TRBV27	15	TRBJ2-3	NA	few	TGTGCCAGCAGTTTAGTAAGGCCCCAGGCGGATACGCAGTATTTT	CASSLVRPQADTQYF
TRBV27	14	TRBJ2-7	TRBD1	few	TGTGCCAGCAGTTTAGGACAGGGGGCCTACGAGCAGTACTTC	CASSLGQGAYEQYF
TRBV5-6	12	TRBJ1-6	NA	few	TGTGCCAGCAGCTTTCAAGCGGCTAATCCCCACTTT	CASSFQAANPHF
TRBV4-1	18	TRBJ2-3	TRBD2	NA	TGCGCCAGCAGCCAAGAAACCCGACTAGCGGGACACACAGATACGCAGTATTTT	CASSQETRLAGHTDTQYF
TRBV2	15	TRBJ1-2	NA	NA	TGTGCCAGCAGTGAAGTCGAGGGAGAGGACTATGGCTACACCTTC	CASSEVEGEDYGYTF
TRBV5-4	15	TRBJ2-3	TRBD1	NA	TGTGCCAGCAGCGTGGGACAGGGGTTGGTGGATACGCAGTATTTT	CASSVGQGLVDTQYF
TRBV18	13	TRBJ1-1	NA	NA	TGTGCCAGCTCCAAACGGGAGAACACTGAAGCTTTCTTT	CASSKRENTEAFF
TRBV2	17	TRBJ2-3	TRBD2	NA	TGTGCCAGCAGGGGACTAGCGGGGGGACTTAGCACAGATACGCAGTATTTT	CASRGLAGGLSTDTQYF
TRBV6-1	13	TRBJ1-2	NA	NA	TGTGCCAGCAGTGATTCAGGGAACTATGGCTACACCTTC	CASSDSGNYGYTF
TRBV27	16	TRBJ2-2	NA	NA	TGTGCCAGCAGTTTATGTTCCCAGGAAAACACCGGGGAGCTGTTTTTT	CASSLCSQENTGELFF
TRBV11-2	15	TRBJ1-2	NA	NA	TGTGCCAGCAGCCTGGGGGTTTGGGGGCGGGATGGCTACACCTTC	CASSLGVWGRDGYTF
TRBV27	16	TRBJ2-7	TRBD2	NA	TGTGCCAGCAGTCCCTTCCCCGGACTAGCGGGAGACGAGCAGTACTTC	CASSPFPGLAGDEQYF
TRBV7-3	15	TRBJ2-1	TRBD2	NA	TGTGCCAGCAGCTCTAGCGGGGGGGCCGGGAATGAGCAGTTCTTC	CASSSSGGAGNEQFF
TRBV5-6	15	TRBJ2-7	NA	NA	TGTGCCAGCAGCTTGGGCGCAGGAGGCCCCTACGAGCAGTACTTC	CASSLGAGGPYEQYF
TRBV4-1	15	TRBJ2-7	NA	NA	TGCGCCAGCAGCCAAACTTCTTCCCCCTCCTACGAGCAGTACTTC	CASSQTSSPSYEQYF
TRBV15	17	TRBJ2-7	NA	NA	TGTGCCACCAGCCCATCCCACCCTCGTTCGGGTTACTACGAGCAGTACTTC	CATSPSHPRSGYYEQYF
TRBV11-2	15	TRBJ1-4	NA	NA	TGTGCCAGCAGCCCATCGACATATACTAATGAAAAACTGTTTTTT	CASSPSTYTNEKLFF
TRBV14	15	TRBJ2-2	TRBD1	NA	TGTGCCAGCAGCCAAGGGGACAGGGTCACCGGGGAGCTGTTTTTT	CASSQGDRVTGELFF
TRBV27	15	TRBJ2-1	TRBD2	NA	TGTGCCAGCAGGGGGACTAGCGGGCCCTACAATGAGCAGTTCTTC	CASRGTSGPYNEQFF
TRBV7-2	18	TRBJ2-1	TRBD1	NA	TGTGCCAGCAGACAACCACCCCTCCTACAGGGGCGTAGGAATGGGCAGTTCTTC	CASRQPPLLQGRRNGQFF
TRBV30	15	TRBJ2-7	NA	once	TGTGCCTGGAAAATAAACTGGCAGGGCGCTTACGAGCAGTACTTC	CAWKINWQGAYEQYF
TRBV19	14	TRBJ2-1	NA	NA	TGTGCCAGTAGTGTCGGTGGCTCCTACAATGAGCAGTTCTTC	CASSVGGSYNEQFF
TRBV5-1	15	TRBJ1-1	NA	NA	TGCGCCAGCAGCTTGGCCGCAGTAGGGGAAGTTGAAGCTTTCTTT	CASSLAAVGEVEAFF
TRBV11-2	16	TRBJ1-6	NA	NA	TGTGCCGTGAAAGAGGGCCGGGCAGACGATAATTCACCCCTCCACTTT	CAVKEGRADDNSPLHF
TRBV6-5	15	TRBJ2-1	TRBD1	NA	TGTGCCAGCAGTTACGGGACAGGGACCTACAATGAGCAGTTCTTC	CASSYGTGTYNEQFF
TRBV4-2	16	TRBJ2-7	TRBD2	NA	TGTGCCAGCAGCCTTTACGGGACTAGCGGGCCCTACGAGCAGTACTTC	CASSLYGTSGPYEQYF
TRBV5-6	12	TRBJ2-3	NA	NA	TGTGCCAGCAGCTTGGGAGCAGATACGCAGTATTTT	CASSLGADTQYF